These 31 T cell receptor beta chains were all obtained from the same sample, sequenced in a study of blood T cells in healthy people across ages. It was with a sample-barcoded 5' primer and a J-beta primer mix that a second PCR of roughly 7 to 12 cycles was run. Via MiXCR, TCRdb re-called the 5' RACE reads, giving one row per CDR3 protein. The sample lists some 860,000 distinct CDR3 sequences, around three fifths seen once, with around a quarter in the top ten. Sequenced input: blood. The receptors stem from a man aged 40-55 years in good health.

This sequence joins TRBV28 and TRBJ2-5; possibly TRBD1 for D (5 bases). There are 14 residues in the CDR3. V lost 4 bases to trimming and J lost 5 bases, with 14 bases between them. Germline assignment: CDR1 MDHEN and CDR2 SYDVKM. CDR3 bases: TGTGCCAGCAGTTCTGTAGGGGCAGGCGAGACCCAGTACTTC. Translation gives CASSSVGAGETQYF.

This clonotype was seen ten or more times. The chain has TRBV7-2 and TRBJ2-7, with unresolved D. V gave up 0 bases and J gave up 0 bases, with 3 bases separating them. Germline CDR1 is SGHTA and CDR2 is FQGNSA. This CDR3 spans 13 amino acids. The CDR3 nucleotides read TGTGCCAGCAGCTTAGCCTCCTCCTACGAGCAGTACTTC. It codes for CASSLASSYEQYF.

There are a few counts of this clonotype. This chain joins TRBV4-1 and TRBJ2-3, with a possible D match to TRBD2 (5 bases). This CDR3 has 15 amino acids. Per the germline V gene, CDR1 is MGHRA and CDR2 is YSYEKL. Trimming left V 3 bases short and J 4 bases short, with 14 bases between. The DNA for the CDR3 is TGCGCCAGCAGCCAGATCTCCCGTAGCGCAGATACGCAGTATTTT. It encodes CASSQISRSADTQYF.

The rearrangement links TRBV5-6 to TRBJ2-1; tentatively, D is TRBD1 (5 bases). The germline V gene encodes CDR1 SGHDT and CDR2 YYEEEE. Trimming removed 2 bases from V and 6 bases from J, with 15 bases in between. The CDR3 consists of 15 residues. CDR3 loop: CASSFQDTRTNEQFF. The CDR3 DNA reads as TGTGCCAGCAGCTTCCAGGACACTCGCACCAATGAGCAGTTCTTC.

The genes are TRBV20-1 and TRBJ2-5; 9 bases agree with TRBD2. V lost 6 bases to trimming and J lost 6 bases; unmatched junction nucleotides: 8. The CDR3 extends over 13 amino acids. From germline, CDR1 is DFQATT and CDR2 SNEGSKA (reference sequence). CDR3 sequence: CSASGLALKTQYF. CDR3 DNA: TGCAGTGCCTCGGGACTAGCTCTGAAGACCCAGTACTTC.

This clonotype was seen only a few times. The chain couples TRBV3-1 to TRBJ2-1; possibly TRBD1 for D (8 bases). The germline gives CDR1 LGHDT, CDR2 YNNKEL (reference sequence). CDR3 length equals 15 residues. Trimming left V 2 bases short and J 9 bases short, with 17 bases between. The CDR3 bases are TGTGCCAGCAGCCAATACAGGGGGGGTATGCCTGAGCAGTTCTTC. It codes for CASSQYRGGMPEQFF.

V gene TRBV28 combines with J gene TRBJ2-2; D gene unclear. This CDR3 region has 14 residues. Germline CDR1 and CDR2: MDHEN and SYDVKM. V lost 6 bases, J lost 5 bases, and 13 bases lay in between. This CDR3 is CASSTDSRTGELFF. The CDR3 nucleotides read TGTGCCAGCAGCACTGACTCTAGAACCGGGGAGCTGTTTTTT.

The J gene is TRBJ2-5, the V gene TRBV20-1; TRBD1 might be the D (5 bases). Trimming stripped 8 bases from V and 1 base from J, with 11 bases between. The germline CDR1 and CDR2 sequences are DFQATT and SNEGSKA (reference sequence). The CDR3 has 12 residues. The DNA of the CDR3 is TGCAGTACCGAAGACAGCCAAGAGACCCAGTACTTC. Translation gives CSTEDSQETQYF.

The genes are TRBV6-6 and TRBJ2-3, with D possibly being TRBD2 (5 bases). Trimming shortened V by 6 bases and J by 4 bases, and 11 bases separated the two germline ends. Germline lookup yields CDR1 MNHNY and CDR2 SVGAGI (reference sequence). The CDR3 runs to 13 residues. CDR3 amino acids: CASSRGLADTQYF. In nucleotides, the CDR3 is TGTGCCAGCAGCAGAGGGTTAGCAGATACGCAGTATTTT.

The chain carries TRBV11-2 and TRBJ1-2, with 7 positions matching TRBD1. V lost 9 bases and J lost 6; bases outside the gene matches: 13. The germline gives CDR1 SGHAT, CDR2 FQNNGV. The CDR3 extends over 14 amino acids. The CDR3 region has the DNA TGTGCCAGTCGGATGACGGGGACAGCCCATGGCTACACCTTC. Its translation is CASRMTGTAHGYTF.

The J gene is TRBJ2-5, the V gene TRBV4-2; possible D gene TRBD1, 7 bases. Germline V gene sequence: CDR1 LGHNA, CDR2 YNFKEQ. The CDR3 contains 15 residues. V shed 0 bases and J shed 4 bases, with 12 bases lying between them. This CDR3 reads CASSQEYRGGETQYF. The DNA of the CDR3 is TGTGCCAGCAGCCAAGAATACAGGGGAGGAGAGACCCAGTACTTC.

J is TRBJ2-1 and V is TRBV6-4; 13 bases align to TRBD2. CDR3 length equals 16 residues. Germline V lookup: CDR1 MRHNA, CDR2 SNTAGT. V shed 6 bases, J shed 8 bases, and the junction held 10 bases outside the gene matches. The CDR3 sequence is CASSRLAGGGSDEQFF. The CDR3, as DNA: TGTGCCAGCAGCCGACTAGCGGGGGGCGGTTCGGATGAGCAGTTCTTC.

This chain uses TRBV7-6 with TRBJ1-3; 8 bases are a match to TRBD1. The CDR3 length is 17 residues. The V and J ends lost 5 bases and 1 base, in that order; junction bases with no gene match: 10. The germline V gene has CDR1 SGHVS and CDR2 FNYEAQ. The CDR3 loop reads CASSPFPRGPSGNTIYF. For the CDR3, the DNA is TGTGCCAGCAGCCCCTTCCCCAGGGGGCCTTCTGGAAACACCATATATTTT.

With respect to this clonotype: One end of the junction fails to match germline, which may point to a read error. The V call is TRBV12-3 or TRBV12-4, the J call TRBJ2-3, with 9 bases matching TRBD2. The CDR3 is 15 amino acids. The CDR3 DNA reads TGTGCCACACGATTAGCGGGAGAGAGAGCAGATGCGCAGTATTTT. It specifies CATRLAGERADAQYF.

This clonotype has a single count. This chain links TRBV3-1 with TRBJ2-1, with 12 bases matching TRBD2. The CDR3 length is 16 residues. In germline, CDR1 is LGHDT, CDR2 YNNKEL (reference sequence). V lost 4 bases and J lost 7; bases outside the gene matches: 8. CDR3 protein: CASSLRLAGDQNEQFF. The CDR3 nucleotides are TGTGCCAGCAGCCTCCGACTAGCGGGAGACCAAAATGAGCAGTTCTTC.

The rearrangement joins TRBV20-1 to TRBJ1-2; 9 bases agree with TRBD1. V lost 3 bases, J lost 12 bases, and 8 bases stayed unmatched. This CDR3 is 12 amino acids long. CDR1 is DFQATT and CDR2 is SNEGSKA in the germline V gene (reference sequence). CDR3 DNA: TGCAGTGCTAGTACGGGACAGGGTCTTAACACCTTC. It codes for CSASTGQGLNTF.

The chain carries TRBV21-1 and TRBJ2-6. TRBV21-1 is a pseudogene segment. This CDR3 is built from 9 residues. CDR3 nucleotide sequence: TGTGCCAGGGCCAACGTCCTGACTTTC. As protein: CARANVLTF.

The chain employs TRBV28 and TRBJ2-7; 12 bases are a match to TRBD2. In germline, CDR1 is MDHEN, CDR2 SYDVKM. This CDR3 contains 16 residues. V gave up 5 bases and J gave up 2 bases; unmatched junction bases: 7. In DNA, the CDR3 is TGTGCCAGCAGTCCTAACCTAGCGGGAGGGGCCTACGAGCAGTACTTC. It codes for CASSPNLAGGAYEQYF.

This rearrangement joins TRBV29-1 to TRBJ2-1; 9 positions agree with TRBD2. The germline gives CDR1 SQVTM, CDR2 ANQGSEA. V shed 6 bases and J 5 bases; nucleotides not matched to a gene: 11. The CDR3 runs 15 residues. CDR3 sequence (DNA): TGCAGCGTGACGCCGGCTAGCGGGGTTCACAATGAGCAGTTCTTC. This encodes CSVTPASGVHNEQFF.

CDR3 region: CASSATGTGEEQYF. DNA for the CDR3: TGTGCCAGCAGCGCGACCGGGACAGGGGAAGAGCAGTACTTC. J is TRBJ2-7 and V is TRBV3-1; TRBD1 agrees at 10 bases. V was clipped by 5 bases and J by 7 bases; unmatched bases: 8. This CDR3 is built from 14 residues. CDR1 LGHDT and CDR2 YNNKEL come from the germline V gene (reference sequence).

In DNA, the CDR3 is TGTGCCACCCGACTAGCGGGAGGGAACAATGAGCAGTTCTTC. Protein sequence: CATRLAGGNNEQFF. This chain uses TRBV15 with TRBJ2-1, with TRBD2 matching 14 bases. The CDR3 is 14 amino acids. J lost 5 bases, V lost 8 bases, and 2 bases had no gene match. CDR1 and CDR2 (germline): LNHNV, YYDKDF (reference sequence).

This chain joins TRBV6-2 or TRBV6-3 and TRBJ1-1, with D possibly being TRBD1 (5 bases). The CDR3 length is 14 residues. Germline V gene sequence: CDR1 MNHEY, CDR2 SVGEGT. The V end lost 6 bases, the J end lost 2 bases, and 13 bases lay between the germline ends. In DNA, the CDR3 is TGTGCCAGCAGGGGCGGGGGTATAAACACTGAAGCTTTCTTT. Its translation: CASRGGGINTEAFF.

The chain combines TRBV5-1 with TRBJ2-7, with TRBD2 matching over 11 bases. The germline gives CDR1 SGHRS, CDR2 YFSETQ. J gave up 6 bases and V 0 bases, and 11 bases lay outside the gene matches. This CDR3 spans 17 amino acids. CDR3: CASSLAPGASGGSEQYF. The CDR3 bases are TGCGCCAGCAGCTTGGCACCCGGGGCTAGCGGGGGGAGCGAGCAGTACTTC.

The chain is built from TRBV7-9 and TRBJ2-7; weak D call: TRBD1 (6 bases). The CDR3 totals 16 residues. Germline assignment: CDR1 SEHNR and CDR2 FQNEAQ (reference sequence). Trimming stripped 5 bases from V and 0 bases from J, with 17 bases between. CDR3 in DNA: TGTGCCAGCAGCCCCAGGGGAATAACCTCCTCCTACGAGCAGTACTTC. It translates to CASSPRGITSSYEQYF.

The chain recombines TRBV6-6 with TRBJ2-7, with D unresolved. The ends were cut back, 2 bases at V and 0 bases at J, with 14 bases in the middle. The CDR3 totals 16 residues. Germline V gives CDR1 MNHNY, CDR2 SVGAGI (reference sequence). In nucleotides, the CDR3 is TGTGCCAGCAGTTACCTCGAGAGGACGGACTCCTACGAGCAGTACTTC. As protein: CASSYLERTDSYEQYF.

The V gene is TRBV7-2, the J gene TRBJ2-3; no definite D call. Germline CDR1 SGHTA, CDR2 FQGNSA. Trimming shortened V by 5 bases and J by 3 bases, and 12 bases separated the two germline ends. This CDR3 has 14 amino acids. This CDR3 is CASSPSRATDTQYF. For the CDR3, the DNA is TGTGCCAGCAGCCCATCTAGGGCGACAGATACGCAGTATTTT. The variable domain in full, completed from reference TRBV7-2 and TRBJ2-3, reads GAGVSQSPSNKVTEKGKDVELRCDPISGHTALYWYRQSLGQGLEFLIYFQGNSAPDKSGLPSDRFSAERTGGSVSTLTIQRTQQEDSAVYLCASSPSRATDTQYFGPGTRLTVL.

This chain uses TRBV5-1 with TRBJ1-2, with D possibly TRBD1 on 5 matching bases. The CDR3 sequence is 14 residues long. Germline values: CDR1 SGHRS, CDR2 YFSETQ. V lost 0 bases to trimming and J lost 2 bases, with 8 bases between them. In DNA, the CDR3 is TGCGCCAGCAGCTTGGGGGACGGAAACTATGGCTACACCTTC. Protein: CASSLGDGNYGYTF.

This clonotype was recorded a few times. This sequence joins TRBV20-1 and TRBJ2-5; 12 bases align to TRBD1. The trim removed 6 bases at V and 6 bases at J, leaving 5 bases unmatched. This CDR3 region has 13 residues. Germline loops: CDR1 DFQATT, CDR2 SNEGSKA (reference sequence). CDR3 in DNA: TGCAGTGCCCCGGGACAGGGGGCGAAGACCCAGTACTTC. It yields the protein CSAPGQGAKTQYF.

In nucleotides, the CDR3 is TGTGCCAGCAGCCCCCCGGGTCCCCTTCGTGATGAGCAGTTCTTC. This codes for CASSPPGPLRDEQFF. The gene calls are TRBV7-2 and TRBJ2-1; unclear D gene. V was pared by 5 bases and J by 8 bases, with 19 bases between. This CDR3 has 15 residues. CDR1 SGHTA and CDR2 FQGNSA come from the germline V gene.

CDR3 sequence: CASSWDPQGGTEETQYF. The CDR3 coding sequence is TGCGCCAGCAGCTGGGACCCACAAGGGGGAACGGAAGAGACCCAGTACTTC. The chain uses TRBV5-1 and TRBJ2-5; possibly TRBD1 for D (6 bases). CDR3 length: 17 residues. The germline V gene has CDR1 SGHRS and CDR2 YFSETQ. Trimming took 3 bases from V and 3 from J, leaving 21 bases between them.

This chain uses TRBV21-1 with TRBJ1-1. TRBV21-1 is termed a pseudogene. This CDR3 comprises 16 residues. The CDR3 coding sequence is TGTGCCAGCAGCACTCCCAGTAATCAATCAAACACTGAAGCTTTCTTT. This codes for CASSTPSNQSNTEAFF.